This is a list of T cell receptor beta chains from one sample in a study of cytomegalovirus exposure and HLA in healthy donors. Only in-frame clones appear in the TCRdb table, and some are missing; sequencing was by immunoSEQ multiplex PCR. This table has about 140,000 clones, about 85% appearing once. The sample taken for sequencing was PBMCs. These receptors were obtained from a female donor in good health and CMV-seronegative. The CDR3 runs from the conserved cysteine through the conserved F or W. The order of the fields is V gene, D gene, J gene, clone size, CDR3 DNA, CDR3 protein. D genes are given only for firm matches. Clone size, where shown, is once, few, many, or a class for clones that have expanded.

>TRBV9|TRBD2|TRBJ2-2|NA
TGTGCCAGCAGCGTAGTTTCAGCGGGAGGGCACACCGGGGAGCTGTTTTTT
CASSVVSAGGHTGELFF
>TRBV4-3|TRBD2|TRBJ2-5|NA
TGCGCCAGCAGCCAAGATCGTGGTAGCGGGAGCTATCAAGAGACCCAGTACTTC
CASSQDRGSGSYQETQYF
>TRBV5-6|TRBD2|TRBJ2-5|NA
TGTGCCAGCAGCGGGGGACTAGCGGGAGGCAAGCAGTACTTC
CASSGGLAGGKQYF
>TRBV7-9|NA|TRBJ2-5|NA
TGTGCCAGCAGCCGCCTGGGCCCGCAGACCCAGTACTTC
CASSRLGPQTQYF
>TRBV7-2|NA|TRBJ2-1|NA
TGTGCCAGCAGCTTAACTCTACACAATGAGCAGTTCTTC
CASSLTLHNEQFF
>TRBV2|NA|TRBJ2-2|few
TGTGCCATACAAAAGGGGGGGTACACCGGGGAGCTGTTTTTT
CAIQKGGYTGELFF
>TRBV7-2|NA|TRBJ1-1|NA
TGTGCCAGCAGCTTAGCCGGGGGAAGGGCTTTCTTT
CASSLAGGRAFF
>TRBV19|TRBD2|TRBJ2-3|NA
TGTGCCAGTAGGGGGGTTAGCGGGGGAGCCTATTTT
CASRGVSGGAYF
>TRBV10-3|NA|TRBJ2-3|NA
TGTGCCATCAGTGAGTCGCAGGGAGATACGCAGTATTTT
CAISESQGDTQYF
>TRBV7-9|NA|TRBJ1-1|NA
TGTGCCAGCAGCTTAGTACAGGGTTGGGAGAATACTGAAGCTTTCTTT
CASSLVQGWENTEAFF
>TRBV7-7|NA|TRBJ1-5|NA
TGTGCTAGCAGCTCACTAAGCCGACAGGGCAATCAGCCCCAGCATTTT
CASSSLSRQGNQPQHF
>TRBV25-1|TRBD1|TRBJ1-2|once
TGTGCCAGCAGTGTGACAGGGAGCCAAGGCTATGGCTACACCTTC
CASSVTGSQGYGYTF
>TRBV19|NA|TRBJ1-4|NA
TGTGCCAGTAGTATTTCCCGGGTCCGGAGCGAAAAACTGTTTTTT
CASSISRVRSEKLFF
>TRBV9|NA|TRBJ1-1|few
TGTGCCAGCAGCGTAGGAGGGACACGAGGGGACACTGAAGCTTTCTTT
CASSVGGTRGDTEAFF
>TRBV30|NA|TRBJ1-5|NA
TGTGCCTGGAGTGTGGGGGGAGGCAATCAGCCCCAGCATTTT
CAWSVGGGNQPQHF
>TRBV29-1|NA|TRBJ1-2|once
TGCAGCGTCCGCGTGGGGGGGGCGGATGGCTACACCTTC
CSVRVGGADGYTF
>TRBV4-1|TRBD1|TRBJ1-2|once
TGCGCCAGCAGCCAGCCCAGGGGGGACCAGGGGGTCTATGGCTACACCTTC
CASSQPRGDQGVYGYTF
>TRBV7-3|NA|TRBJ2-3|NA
TGTGCCAGCAGCTTAACTAGCGGTGAGACAGATACGCAGTATTTT
CASSLTSGETDTQYF
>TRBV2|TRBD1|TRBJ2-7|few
TGTGCCAGCAGGGGACAGGGGTTAATCTACGAGCAGTACTTC
CASRGQGLIYEQYF
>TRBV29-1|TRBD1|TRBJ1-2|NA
TGCAGCGCTCTGACAGGGGACGATGGCTACACCTTC
CSALTGDDGYTF
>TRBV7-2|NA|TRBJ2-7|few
TGTGCCAGCAGCTTAGCGGGATGGGGCCCCTCCTACGAGCAGTACTTC
CASSLAGWGPSYEQYF
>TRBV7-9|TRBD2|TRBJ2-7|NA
TGTGCCAGCAGCTTAGCGACTAGCGGGAGGATTCTCTACGAGCAGTACTTC
CASSLATSGRILYEQYF
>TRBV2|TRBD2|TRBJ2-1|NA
TGTGCCAGCAGCCTATCTTATCTAGCGGTAATAGACAATGAGCAGTTCTTC
CASSLSYLAVIDNEQFF
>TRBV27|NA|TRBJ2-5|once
TGTGCCAGCAGTTCCAGGACAGAGCTACAAGAGACCCAGTACTTC
CASSSRTELQETQYF
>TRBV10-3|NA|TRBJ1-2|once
TGTGCCATCAGTGAGTCGGACAGAGCTAACTATGGCTACACCTTC
CAISESDRANYGYTF
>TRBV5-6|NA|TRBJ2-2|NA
TGTGCCAGCAGCGGGAGGCCCCCCGGGGAGCTGTTTTTT
CASSGRPPGELFF
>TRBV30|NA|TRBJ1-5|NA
TGTGCCTGGAGTGGGGCAGGGGATCAGCCCCAGCATTTT
CAWSGAGDQPQHF
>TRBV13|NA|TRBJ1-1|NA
TGTGCCAGCAGCTTAGGTCCGAGGGGGACTGAAGCTTTCTTT
CASSLGPRGTEAFF
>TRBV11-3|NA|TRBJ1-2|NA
TGTGCCAGCAGCTTATACGGAGACGAGGGTGGCTACACCTTC
CASSLYGDEGGYTF
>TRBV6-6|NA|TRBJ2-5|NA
TGTGCCAGCAGTTACTCGAAAGGGAGGAGTTGGGAGACCCAGTACTTC
CASSYSKGRSWETQYF
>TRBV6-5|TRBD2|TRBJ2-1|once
TGTGCCAGCAGTTCAAGCGGGGCCCACCCGTGGAATGAGCAGTTCTTC
CASSSSGAHPWNEQFF
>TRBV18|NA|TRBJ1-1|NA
TGTGCCAGCTCACCACTCGTGCAGGGATCTGAAGCTTTCTTT
CASSPLVQGSEAFF
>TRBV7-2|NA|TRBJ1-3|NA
TGTGCCAGCAGCTTTCAGGGAAACACCATATATTTT
CASSFQGNTIYF
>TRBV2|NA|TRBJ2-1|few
TGTGCCAGCAGTAGGGACTCCAACAATGAGCAGTTCTTC
CASSRDSNNEQFF
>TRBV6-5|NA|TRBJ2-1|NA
TGTGCCAGCACCACCGGGGGAGATGAGCAGTTCTTC
CASTTGGDEQFF
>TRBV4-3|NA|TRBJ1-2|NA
TGCGCCAGCAGCCAAGATGGCGACAGGCCGAACTATGGCTACACCTTC
CASSQDGDRPNYGYTF
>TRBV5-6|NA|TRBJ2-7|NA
TGTGCCAGCAGCTTGGGAGCTGGACAGAGCGTTTACGAGCAGTACTTC
CASSLGAGQSVYEQYF
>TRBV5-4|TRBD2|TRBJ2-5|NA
TGTGCCACCCAGGGACTACAGTTGGGGACCCAGTACTTC
CATQGLQLGTQYF
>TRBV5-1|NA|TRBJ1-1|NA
TGCGCCAGCAGCGATGGGACATCGAACACTGAAGCTTTCTTT
CASSDGTSNTEAFF
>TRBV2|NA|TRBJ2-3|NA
TGTGCCAGCAGTGATTCTATCAGGGATACGCAGTATTTT
CASSDSIRDTQYF
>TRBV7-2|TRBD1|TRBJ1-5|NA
TGTGCCAGCAGCTTCAGGGGGCCTCAGCCCCAGCATTTT
CASSFRGPQPQHF
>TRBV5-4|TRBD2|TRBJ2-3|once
TGTGCCAGCAGTAAAGGGACTAGCGGGGGGGCTAGCGGAGATACGCAGTATTTT
CASSKGTSGGASGDTQYF
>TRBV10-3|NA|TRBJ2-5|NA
TGTGCCACGACAGGCGCTGGAGAGACCCAGTACTTC
CATTGAGETQYF
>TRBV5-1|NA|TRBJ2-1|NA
TGCGCCAGCAGCGTTGGAGGAGAGCAGTTCTTC
CASSVGGEQFF
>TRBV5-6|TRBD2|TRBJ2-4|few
TGTGCCAGCAGCCCGACCCCAGCTAGCGGGAGTTCTGCCATTCAGTACTTC
CASSPTPASGSSAIQYF
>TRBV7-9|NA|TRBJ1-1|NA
TGTGCCAGCAGCCAACTCCCAATAGGGGAGAACACTGAAGCTTTCTTT
CASSQLPIGENTEAFF
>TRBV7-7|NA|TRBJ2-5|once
TGTGCTAGCAGCCCAGGGTCCCAAGAGACCCAGTACTTC
CASSPGSQETQYF
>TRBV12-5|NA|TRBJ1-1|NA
TGTGCTAGTGGTTTGGTAGTAGGGGAGGCTGAAGCTTTCTTT
CASGLVVGEAEAFF
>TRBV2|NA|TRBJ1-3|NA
TGTGCCAGCAGTTACCGGGGGGACTTCTACTCTGGAAACACCATATATTTT
CASSYRGDFYSGNTIYF
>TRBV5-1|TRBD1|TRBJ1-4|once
TGCGCCAGCAGCACGGGACAGGGGGCATCTAATGAAAAACTGTTTTTT
CASSTGQGASNEKLFF
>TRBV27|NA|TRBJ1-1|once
TGTGCCAGCAGAGGATACCGGGGAGGCACTGAAGCTTTCTTT
CASRGYRGGTEAFF
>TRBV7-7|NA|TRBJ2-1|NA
TGTGCTAGCAGCTTAGGTCGGGTAGGTGGTGAGCAGTTCTTC
CASSLGRVGGEQFF
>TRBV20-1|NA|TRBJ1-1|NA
TGCAGTGCTATACCGGGGAACGAAGCTTTCTTT
CSAIPGNEAFF
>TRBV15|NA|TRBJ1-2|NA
TGTGCCACCGCAGACACCGGCTATGGCTACACCTTC
CATADTGYGYTF
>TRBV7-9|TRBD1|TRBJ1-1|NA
TGTGCCAGCAGCACTGGGACAGCATGGGACACTGAAGCTTTCTTT
CASSTGTAWDTEAFF
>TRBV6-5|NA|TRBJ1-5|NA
TGTGCCAGCAGTCCCATGGCGCGGTCGTCCCAGCATTTT
CASSPMARSSQHF